This T cell receptor (beta chain) derives from a study of Tregs in tolerant kidney transplant recipients. Whole-study findings and limits: Expanding Tregs on activated donor B cells appeared to best identify donor-specific TCRbeta clones. Nucleotide sequences could not be compared across some patients' samples due to primer changes. Few patients were studied, so findings need validation in larger groups.

The repertoire was sequenced with immunoSEQ multiplex PCR; TCRdb's copy has only in-frame clones and lacks some. The sample contains about 73,000 clones, around 98% of which appear only once. Unstimulated regulatory T cells (CD4+CD25+CD127-), CD4+CD25- non-regulatory cells, CD4 and CD8 cells were FACS-sorted from thawed PBMCs. The CDR3 has 17 residues. V lost 3 bases, J lost 8 bases, and 20 bases lay in between. CDR1 is KGHSH and CDR2 is LQKENI in the germline V gene. Regarding this clone: Its antigen is unidentified.

Material: CD4+ T cells from blood, obtained before the transplant. The receptor's source is a human donor who received a combined kidney and bone marrow transplant. This chain joins TRBV18 and TRBJ1-6, with a possible D match to TRBD1 (5 bases). For the CDR3, the DNA is TGTGCCAGCTCACCGCCCGGCAGGGTAGGGGCCTATTCACCCCTCCACTTT. It specifies CASSPPGRVGAYSPLHF.